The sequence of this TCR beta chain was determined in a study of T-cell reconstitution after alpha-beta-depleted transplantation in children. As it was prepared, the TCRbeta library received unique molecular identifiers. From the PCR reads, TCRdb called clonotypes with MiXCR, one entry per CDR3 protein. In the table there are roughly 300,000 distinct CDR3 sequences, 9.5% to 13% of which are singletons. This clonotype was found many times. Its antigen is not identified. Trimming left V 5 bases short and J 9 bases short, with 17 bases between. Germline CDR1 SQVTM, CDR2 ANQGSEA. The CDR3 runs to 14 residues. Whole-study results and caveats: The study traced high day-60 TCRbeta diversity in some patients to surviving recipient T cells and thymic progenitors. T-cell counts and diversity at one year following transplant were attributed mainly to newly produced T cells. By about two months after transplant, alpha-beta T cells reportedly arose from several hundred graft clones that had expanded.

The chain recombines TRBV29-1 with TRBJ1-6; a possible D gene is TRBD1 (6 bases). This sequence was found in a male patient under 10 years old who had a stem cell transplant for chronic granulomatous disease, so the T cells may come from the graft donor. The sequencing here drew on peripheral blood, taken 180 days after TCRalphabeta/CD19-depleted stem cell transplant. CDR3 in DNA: TGCAGCGTTCGTGCTACAGGGAAGGGTTCACCCCTCCACTTT. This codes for CSVRATGKGSPLHF.